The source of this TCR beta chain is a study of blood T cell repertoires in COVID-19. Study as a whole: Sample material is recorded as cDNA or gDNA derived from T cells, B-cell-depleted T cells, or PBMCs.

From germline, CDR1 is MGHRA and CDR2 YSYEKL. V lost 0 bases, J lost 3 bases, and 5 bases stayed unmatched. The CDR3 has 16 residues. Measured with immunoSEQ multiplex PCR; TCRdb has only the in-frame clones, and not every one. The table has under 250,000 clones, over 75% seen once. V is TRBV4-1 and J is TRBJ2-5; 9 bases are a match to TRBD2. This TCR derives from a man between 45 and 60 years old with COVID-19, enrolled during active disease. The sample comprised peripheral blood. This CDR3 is CASSQETSGGKETQYF. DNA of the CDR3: TGCGCCAGCAGCCAAGAGACCAGCGGGGGGAAAGAGACCCAGTACTTC.